The 22 T cell receptor beta chains listed next were all sequenced from one sample in a study of T cells in localized non-small cell lung cancer. TCRdb keeps only in-frame clones here, not all; method: immunoSEQ multiplex PCR. The table has roughly 2,800 clones, about 18% seen once. Sequenced here: lung tumor tissue, sampled before any cancer treatment. All receptors derive from a woman aged 40-69 years with stage II lung adenocarcinoma.

The rearrangement joins TRBV28 to TRBJ2-7; the match to TRBD1 covers 9 bases. This CDR3 contains 15 residues. Germline V CDR1 and CDR2: MDHEN, SYDVKM. The J segment lost 4 bases and the V segment lost 6 bases, leaving 10 bases of the junction unmatched. The CDR3 loop reads CASRDTGGTSYEQYF. For the CDR3, the DNA is TGTGCCAGCAGGGATACAGGGGGCACCTCTTACGAGCAGTACTTC.

This chain connects TRBV11-3 to TRBJ2-5; D call uncertain. Trimming stripped 1 base from V and 2 bases from J, with 8 bases between. The CDR3 has 14 amino acids. The germline gives CDR1 SGHNT, CDR2 YENEEA. The CDR3 sequence: CASSLVWQQETQYF. The DNA of the CDR3 is TGTGCCAGCAGCTTAGTATGGCAACAAGAGACCCAGTACTTC.

The CDR3: CASSLNRGYQPQHF. CDR3 in DNA: TGTGCCAGCAGTTTAAACAGGGGGTATCAGCCCCAGCATTTT. The chain links TRBV28 to TRBJ1-5, with 8 bases that match TRBD1. V trimming: 2 bases; J trimming: 5 bases; junction bases outside the gene matches: 2. The CDR3 runs to 14 residues. In germline, CDR1 is MDHEN, CDR2 SYDVKM.

This clone was seen a handful of times. The chain's CDR3 is CASSGAGGDSNTEAFF. Here the CDR3 DNA reads TGTGCCAGCAGCGGAGCAGGGGGCGATTCGAACACTGAAGCTTTCTTT. This sequence joins TRBV9 and TRBJ1-1; 8 positions match TRBD1. The V gene end was trimmed by 3 bases and the J gene end by 1 base; junction bases not matched to a gene: 8. The CDR3 runs 16 residues. Per the germline V gene, CDR1 is SGDLS and CDR2 is YYNGEE.

The chain recombines TRBV28 with TRBJ1-5; tentatively, D is TRBD1 (5 bases). The CDR3 loop spans 15 amino acids. Germline CDR1 MDHEN, CDR2 SYDVKM. The germline V and J ends were trimmed by 2 bases and 7 bases, with 15 bases remaining between them. CDR3 sequence reads: CASSLGSGFRQPQHF. For the CDR3, the DNA is TGTGCCAGCAGTTTAGGGTCAGGGTTCAGGCAGCCCCAGCATTTT.

The chain uses TRBV11-3 and TRBJ2-3; D might be TRBD1 (5 bases). The germline V gene has CDR1 SGHNT and CDR2 YENEEA. V was trimmed by 3 bases and J by 2 bases, leaving 12 bases between them. The CDR3 length is 15 residues. CDR3: CASSLDQGNTDTQYF. CDR3 DNA: TGTGCCAGCAGCTTGGACCAGGGAAACACAGATACGCAGTATTTT.

This clone has more than one count but fewer than ten. V and J are TRBV9 and TRBJ2-1; D is undetermined. V lost 0 bases and J lost 10, with 20 bases in between. The germline V gene encodes CDR1 SGDLS and CDR2 YYNGEE. The CDR3 is made up of 16 amino acids. In nucleotides, the CDR3 is TGTGCCAGCAGCGTAGGGATATCTGTCGGCGGCCAGGAGCAGTTCTTC. It translates to CASSVGISVGGQEQFF.

This clone was observed a few times. This chain connects TRBV11-3 to TRBJ2-7; D possibly corresponds to TRBD1 (5 bases). The CDR3 sequence is 15 residues long. Germline V gene lookup returns CDR1 SGHNT and CDR2 YENEEA. V was pared by 3 bases and J by 3 bases, with 15 bases between. This CDR3 is CASSLVSGKNYEQYF. DNA of the CDR3: TGTGCCAGCAGCTTGGTTTCAGGGAAAAACTACGAGCAGTACTTC. The full variable domain, with the rest looked up from reference TRBV11-3 and TRBJ2-7, is EAGVVQSPRYKIIEKKQPVAFWCNPISGHNTLYWYLQNLGQGPELLIRYENEEAVDDSQLPKDRFSAERLKGVDSTLKIQPAELGDSAVYLCASSLVSGKNYEQYFGPGTRLTVT.

The rearrangement links TRBV6-8 to TRBJ2-5; D is uncertain. The germline V and J ends were trimmed by 4 bases and 4 bases, with 13 bases remaining between them. Germline CDR1 reads MNHGY; CDR2 reads SAAAGT. The CDR3 extends over 14 amino acids. CDR3 sequence reads: CASSFLGPGETQYF. In nucleotides, the CDR3 is TGTGCCAGCAGTTTCCTCGGACCCGGAGAGACCCAGTACTTC.

This clone was seen a few times. The chain employs TRBV15 and TRBJ2-5; TRBD2 matches at 10 bases. This CDR3 region has 14 residues. Germline values: CDR1 LNHNV, CDR2 YYDKDF (reference sequence). V lost 4 bases and J lost 2; bases outside the gene matches: 1. The CDR3 sequence: CATSNSGGQETQYF. Written as DNA, the CDR3 is TGTGCCACCAGCAATAGCGGGGGGCAAGAGACCCAGTACTTC. The variable domain in full, completed from reference TRBV15 and TRBJ2-5, reads DAMVIQNPRYQVTQFGKPVTLSCSQTLNHNVMYWYQQKSSQAPKLLFHYYDKDFNNEADTPDNFQSRRPNTSFCFLDIRSPGLGDTAMYLCATSNSGGQETQYFGPGTRLLVL.

The chain joins TRBV25-1 to TRBJ1-2; D call uncertain. Germline values: CDR1 MGHDK, CDR2 SYGVNS. The CDR3 is 12 amino acids. Trimming shortened V by 0 bases and J by 5 bases, and 4 bases separated the two germline ends. The CDR3 coding sequence is TGTGCCAGCAGTGAATACGGATATGGCTACACCTTC. It yields the protein CASSEYGYGYTF.

This chain joins TRBV11-3 and TRBJ2-5, with D possibly TRBD1 on 5 matching bases. The CDR3 has 14 residues. V gave up 3 bases and J gave up 2 bases, with 10 bases separating them. The germline gives CDR1 SGHNT, CDR2 YENEEA. Here the CDR3 DNA reads TGTGCCAGCAGCTTCGGACGGACACAAGAGACCCAGTACTTC. This sequence encodes CASSFGRTQETQYF.

This rearrangement joins TRBV6-1 to TRBJ2-3; 11 bases align to TRBD1. This CDR3 has 15 residues. Germline CDR1 is MNHNS and CDR2 is SASEGT. The J segment lost 4 bases and the V segment lost 1 base, leaving 1 base of the junction unmatched. CDR3 sequence reads: CASSEGTGGADTQYF. Written as DNA, the CDR3 is TGTGCCAGCAGTGAAGGGACAGGGGGCGCAGATACGCAGTATTTT.

This clone was seen a handful of times. The chain joins TRBV29-1 to TRBJ2-7; D might be TRBD1 or TRBD2, each matching 5 bases. This CDR3 is 12 amino acids long. V was shortened by 7 bases and J by 5 bases, with 15 bases between the two germline ends. Germline V gene sequence: CDR1 SQVTM, CDR2 ANQGSEA. The CDR3 here is CSALGEPDEQYF. The CDR3 DNA sequence: TGCAGCGCCTTAGGGGAGCCGGACGAGCAGTACTTC.

V gene TRBV12-5 combines with J gene TRBJ2-1; no reliable D call. V lost 1 base, J lost 8 bases, and 21 bases lay in between. Germline CDR1 is LGHNT and CDR2 is FRNRAP. The CDR3 is made up of 17 amino acids. CDR3 DNA: TGTGCTAGTGGTTTGGACCGCCCGGCCCAGAGATTATATGAGCAGTTCTTC. Amino acids: CASGLDRPAQRLYEQFF.

By proportion, this clone is medium-sized (0.01 to 0.1%). The chain carries TRBV11-3 and TRBJ1-5, with D unresolved. The germline V gene has CDR1 SGHNT and CDR2 YENEEA. The CDR3 extends over 15 amino acids. V was shortened by 2 bases and J by 0 bases, with 8 bases between the two germline ends. In DNA, the CDR3 is TGTGCCAGCAGCTTACTGCCTTATAGCAATCAGCCCCAGCATTTT. The encoded protein is CASSLLPYSNQPQHF.

The chain recombines TRBV19 with TRBJ2-1; 11 bases agree with TRBD1. The CDR3 runs to 14 residues. CDR1 is LNHDA and CDR2 is SQIVND in the germline V gene (reference sequence). V dropped 6 bases and J dropped 12; count of bases not matched to a gene: 10. CDR3 residues: CASRRTGGALRQFF. CDR3 bases: TGTGCCAGTAGGCGGACAGGGGGCGCGTTACGGCAGTTCTTC.

J is TRBJ1-2 and V is TRBV9; 8 bases map to TRBD1. This CDR3 contains 18 residues. V lost 4 bases and J lost 2; bases outside the gene matches: 16. Germline-derived CDR1 and CDR2 are SGDLS and YYNGEE. CDR3 DNA: TGTGCCAGCAGCCCAATGGAGGCAGGGGGCCCGAAGAACTATGGCTACACCTTC. Amino acids: CASSPMEAGGPKNYGYTF.

Within the sample, this clone is large. This chain joins TRBV11-3 and TRBJ2-7; TRBD2 agrees at 13 bases. Germline V lookup: CDR1 SGHNT, CDR2 YENEEA. Unmatched junction bases numbered 3, after V lost 4 bases and J lost 3 bases. The CDR3 is made up of 15 amino acids. This chain's CDR3 is CASSSWTSGGYEQYF. The CDR3 DNA reads TGTGCCAGCAGCTCCTGGACTAGCGGGGGCTACGAGCAGTACTTC.

The chain carries TRBV5-1 and TRBJ1-3, with D possibly being TRBD1 (5 bases). Germline V gene data show CDR1 as SGHRS and CDR2 as YFSETQ. Deletions cut 0 bases from V and 0 bases from J, with 10 bases between. This CDR3 region has 16 residues. CDR3 sequence reads: CASSLGQFSSGNTIYF. The DNA for the CDR3 is TGCGCCAGCAGCTTGGGACAGTTCAGCTCTGGAAACACCATATATTTT.

This clone was seen ten or more times. The V and J genes are TRBV23-1 and TRBJ1-1; D is possibly TRBD1 (6 bases). TRBV23-1 is designated an ORF whose function remains uncertain. CDR3 size: 13 residues. The ends were cut back, 6 bases at V and 8 bases at J, with 16 bases in the middle. CDR3 in amino acids: CASSIYSGTEAFF. DNA for the CDR3: TGCGCCAGCAGCATCTACTCTGGGACAGAAGCTTTCTTT.

This sequence joins TRBV28 and TRBJ1-4; D might be TRBD1 (6 bases). Germline CDR1 reads MDHEN; CDR2 reads SYDVKM. This CDR3 is 14 amino acids long. V dropped 6 bases and J dropped 4 bases, with 12 bases sitting between them. The CDR3 here is CASREGHRNEKLFF. DNA of the CDR3: TGTGCCAGCAGGGAGGGACACCGTAATGAAAAACTGTTTTTT.